The 11 T cell receptor beta chains below were found in one sample sequenced in a study of T cell responses to AZD1222 COVID-19 vaccine. Profiled with immunoSEQ multiplex PCR; TCRdb holds only in-frame clones, not every one. The table records just under 95,000 clones, roughly 88% of them present only once. The source material was peripheral blood, sampled on day 0 of AZD1222 vaccination. The receptors originated from an adult in good health.

The chain recombines TRBV4-2 with TRBJ1-4; a possible D gene is TRBD1 (5 bases). From germline, CDR1 is LGHNA and CDR2 YNFKEQ. This CDR3 spans 17 amino acids. The V and J ends lost 1 base and 4 bases respectively, with 16 bases between them. The CDR3, as DNA: TGTGCCAGCAGCCAAGCCCTCGGGGCACAGGTTAATGAAAAACTGTTTTTT. Translation gives CASSQALGAQVNEKLFF.

CDR3 amino acids: CASSNPPGITDTQYF. The CDR3 DNA follows: TGCGCCAGCAGTAACCCGCCTGGTATCACAGATACGCAGTATTTT. The genes are TRBV5-1 and TRBJ2-3, with D unresolved. The CDR3 sequence is 15 residues long. CDR1 is SGHRS, CDR2 YFSETQ, per germline. Trimming cost V 5 bases and J 2 bases, with 15 bases left between them.

This rearrangement joins TRBV7-9 to TRBJ2-2; 9 bases are shared with TRBD1. This CDR3 contains 18 residues. The V gene's germline CDR1 is SEHNR and CDR2 FQNEAQ (reference sequence). J gave up 4 bases and V 1 base, and 10 bases lay outside the gene matches. The CDR3 sequence: CASSLGLAGTGFTGELFF. The DNA for the CDR3 is TGTGCCAGCAGCTTAGGATTGGCCGGGACAGGGTTCACCGGGGAGCTGTTTTTT.

This clone is medium-sized (0.01 to 0.1%) in the sample. The chain recombines TRBV5-1 with TRBJ1-3; 11 bases map to TRBD1. The junction had 5 bases not matched to a gene; V was cut back by 0 bases and J by 0 bases. The V gene's germline CDR1 is SGHRS and CDR2 YFSETQ. The CDR3 has 18 amino acids. The CDR3, as DNA: TGCGCCAGCAGCTTGGTGGGACAGGGGGTTTTCTCTGGAAACACCATATATTTT. It is translated as CASSLVGQGVFSGNTIYF. The full variable domain, completed using reference TRBV5-1 and TRBJ1-3, is KAGVTQTPRYLIKTRGQQVTLSCSPISGHRSVSWYQQTPGQGLQFLFEYFSETQRNKGNFPGRFSGRQFSNSRSEMNVSTLELGDSALYLCASSLVGQGVFSGNTIYFGEGSWLTVV.

The chain recombines TRBV5-1 with TRBJ1-6; TRBD1 matches 8 bases. The CDR3 is 16 amino acids. Germline trimming cut 0 bases from V and 8 bases from J; bases unmatched to any gene: 7. Germline V gives CDR1 SGHRS, CDR2 YFSETQ. CDR3 nucleotides: TGCGCCAGCAGCTTGGAGAGGGGACAGGTCCATTCACCCCTCCACTTT. Protein: CASSLERGQVHSPLHF.

This clone was found once. The rearrangement links TRBV30 to TRBJ2-7; 7 nucleotides align to TRBD2. This CDR3 has 12 residues. J lost 5 bases, V lost 5 bases, and 6 bases had no gene match. Germline lookup yields CDR1 GTSNPN and CDR2 SVGIG (reference sequence). CDR3 in DNA: TGTGCCTGGGCCGGGGGAGGGGACGAGCAGTACTTC. Its translation: CAWAGGGDEQYF.

This clone was detected only once. This chain connects TRBV19 to TRBJ2-7; perhaps TRBD2 as D (6 bases). The CDR3 runs 13 residues. Trimming left V 6 bases short and J 1 base short, with 10 bases between. Germline CDR1 and CDR2: LNHDA and SQIVND (reference sequence). CDR3 nucleotide sequence: TGTGCCAGTAGGGCGGGGCCATCCTACGAGCAGTACTTC. Translating gives CASRAGPSYEQYF.

J is TRBJ1-3 and V is TRBV19; 8 positions agree with TRBD1. With 5 bases clipped from V and 1 base from J, the junction kept 4 bases outside the gene matches. CDR1 and CDR2 (germline): LNHDA, SQIVND (reference sequence). The CDR3 is 15 residues long. CDR3 protein: CASSPTGESGNTIYF. The CDR3 DNA reads as TGTGCCAGTAGTCCGACAGGGGAGTCTGGAAACACCATATATTTT. The full variable domain, completed using reference TRBV19 and TRBJ1-3, is DGGITQSPKYLFRKEGQNVTLSCEQNLNHDAMYWYRQDPGQGLRLIYYSQIVNDFQKGDIAEGYSVSREKKESFPLTVTSAQKNPTAFYLCASSPTGESGNTIYFGEGSWLTVV.

The chain employs TRBV7-9 and TRBJ2-1; either TRBD1 or TRBD2 may fit D (6 bases each). The germline V gene has CDR1 SEHNR and CDR2 FQNEAQ (reference sequence). Trimming removed 1 base from V and 4 bases from J, with 11 bases in between. The CDR3 has 15 amino acids. CDR3 loop: CASSLVGGAYNEQFF. Written as DNA, the CDR3 is TGTGCCAGCAGCTTAGTCGGGGGCGCGTACAATGAGCAGTTCTTC. Full variable domain (outside the CDR3, taken from reference TRBV7-9 and TRBJ2-1): DTGVSQNPRHKITKRGQNVTFRCDPISEHNRLYWYRQTLGQGPEFLTYFQNEAQLEKSRLLSDRFSAERPKGSFSTLEIQRTEQGDSAMYLCASSLVGGAYNEQFFGPGTRLTVL.

The chain is built from TRBV7-2 and TRBJ1-2; the D gene is possibly TRBD1 (5 bases). The germline CDR1 and CDR2 sequences are SGHTA and FQGNSA. CDR3 length equals 15 residues. Trimming stripped 0 bases from V and 4 bases from J, with 12 bases between. This CDR3 reads CASSLARGSTYGYTF. In DNA, the CDR3 is TGTGCCAGCAGCTTAGCGCGGGGGTCAACCTATGGCTACACCTTC. Together with reference TRBV7-2 and TRBJ1-2, the CDR3 gives the full variable domain: GAGVSQSPSNKVTEKGKDVELRCDPISGHTALYWYRQSLGQGLEFLIYFQGNSAPDKSGLPSDRFSAERTGGSVSTLTIQRTQQEDSAVYLCASSLARGSTYGYTFGSGTRLTVV.

The chain recombines TRBV2 with TRBJ1-3, with D unclear. Germline CDR1 and CDR2: SNHLY and FYNNEI. The CDR3 totals 14 residues. V was clipped by 4 bases and J by 0 bases, with 7 bases between them. This chain's CDR3 is CASSGPHSGNTIYF. CDR3 coding DNA: TGTGCCAGCAGTGGGCCGCACTCTGGAAACACCATATATTTT. Drawing the rest from reference TRBV2 and TRBJ1-3, the complete variable domain is EPEVTQTPSHQVTQMGQEVILRCVPISNHLYFYWYRQILGQKVEFLVSFYNNEISEKSEIFDDQFSVERPDGSNFTLKIRSTKLEDSAMYFCASSGPHSGNTIYFGEGSWLTVV.